This is a list of T cell receptor beta chains from one sample in a study of shared T cell receptors in the human thymus. Some clones are missing from TCRdb's copy, which holds only in-frame ones; the method was immunoSEQ multiplex PCR. The sample lists over 350,000 clones, around 95% seen once, with 0.015% to 0.02% in the top ten. Source material: thymocytes. Source of these receptors: a human donor. Each CDR3 is given with its conserved first and last residue. D genes are given only for firm matches. Clone size is shown for a subset of rows, as once, few, many or a class of expanded clone.

j_call | d_call | v_call | clone_size | cdr3_aa | cdr3_nt
TRBJ2-7 | TRBD1 | TRBV5-4 | . | CASSLSGTVLSSYEQYF | TGTGCCAGCAGCTTATCGGGGACAGTCTTGAGCTCCTACGAGCAGTACTTC
TRBJ2-7 | . | TRBV25-1 | . | CASSDSLWTAYEQYF | TGTGCCAGCAGTGACTCACTCTGGACAGCCTACGAGCAGTACTTC
TRBJ1-5 | . | TRBV28 | . | CASSLPGVSNQPQHF | TGTGCCAGCAGTCTCCCTGGGGTTTCGAATCAGCCCCAGCATTTT
TRBJ2-7 | TRBD2 | TRBV28 | . | CASSLTSAIYEQYF | TGTGCCAGCAGTTTAACTAGCGCTATCTACGAGCAGTACTTC
TRBJ2-7 | . | TRBV27 | . | CASSSSDRQDEQYF | .
TRBJ2-3 | TRBD2 | TRBV9 | . | CASSVGLAGVYSVTQYF | TGTGCCAGCAGCGTAGGACTAGCGGGAGTTTATTCCGTTACGCAGTATTTT
TRBJ2-5 | TRBD1 | TRBV2 | . | CAGTGGQETQYF | TGTGCCGGGACAGGGGGCCAAGAGACCCAGTACTTC
TRBJ1-5 | TRBD1 | TRBV19 | . | CASSTRRGREEGNQPQHF | TGTGCCAGTAGTACCCGCAGGGGGCGTGAAGAAGGCAATCAGCCCCAGCATTTT
TRBJ2-7 | TRBD2 | TRBV14 | . | CASSQSGRGGNISYEQYF | TGTGCCAGCAGTCAAAGCGGGAGAGGGGGGAATATCTCCTACGAGCAGTACTTC
TRBJ2-7 | . | TRBV5-6 | . | CASSGAKPYEQYF | TGTGCCAGCAGCGGCGCCAAACCCTACGAGCAGTACTTC
TRBJ1-2 | . | TRBV9 | . | CASSVETRVVRYGYTF | TGTGCCAGCAGCGTCGAAACCAGGGTGGTACGGTATGGCTACACCTTC
TRBJ2-6 | . | TRBV11-2 | . | CASTNGGAPHSGANVLTF | TGTGCCAGCACCAACGGTGGGGCTCCCCACTCTGGGGCCAACGTCCTGACTTTC
TRBJ2-5 | . | TRBV7-8 | . | CASSLDPGIETQYF | TGTGCCAGCAGCTTAGATCCCGGGATAGAGACCCAGTACTTC
TRBJ2-7 | TRBD1 | TRBV6-5 | few | CASRAKGQITYEQYF | TGTGCCAGCAGGGCGAAGGGACAGATCACCTACGAGCAGTACTTC
TRBJ1-2 | . | TRBV18 | . | CASSPAQRGKANYGYTF | TGTGCCAGCTCACCTGCACAGAGGGGGAAGGCTAACTATGGCTACACCTTC
TRBJ2-1 | TRBD1 | TRBV13 | . | CASSLKNDRVALSNEQFF | TGTGCCAGCAGCTTGAAAAACGACAGGGTAGCTCTGTCAAATGAGCAGTTCTTC
TRBJ2-3 | TRBD2 | TRBV4-1 | . | CASSGTSGAYTQYF | TGCGCCAGCAGCGGGACTAGCGGGGCCTATACGCAGTATTTT
TRBJ2-7 | . | TRBV7-2 | . | CASSHRGGSIRQYEQYF | TGTGCCAGCAGCCATCGAGGCGGGTCGATCAGACAGTACGAGCAGTACTTC
TRBJ2-3 | TRBD2 | TRBV7-2 | once | CASSRRREGPPDTQYF | TGTGCCAGCAGCAGGCGTCGGGAGGGTCCTCCAGATACGCAGTATTTT
TRBJ2-7 | TRBD2 | TRBV28 | . | CASSLTSSGSYEQYF | TGTGCCAGCAGTCTCACGTCTAGCGGGAGCTACGAGCAGTACTTC
TRBJ2-5 | TRBD2 | TRBV6-6 | . | CASRYSSGKETQYF | TGTGCCAGCAGGTATTCTAGCGGAAAAGAGACCCAGTACTTC
TRBJ1-2 | . | TRBV30 | . | CAWSVLFPENALANYGYTF | TGTGCCTGGAGTGTACTTTTTCCGGAGAATGCGCTGGCTAACTATGGCTACACCTTC
TRBJ2-7 | TRBD1 | TRBV27 | . | CASSLSSRGLLRQYF | TGTGCCAGCAGTTTATCTAGCAGGGGGCTTTTGAGGCAGTACTTC
TRBJ2-5 | . | TRBV11-2 | . | CASSSKISRQVGGAQTQYF | TGTGCCAGCAGCTCAAAAATTTCCCGACAGGTTGGAGGGGCACAGACCCAGTACTTC
TRBJ1-2 | TRBD1 | TRBV14 | . | CASSHSGRQGPNGYTF | TGTGCCAGCAGCCACAGCGGTAGACAGGGTCCGAACGGCTACACCTTC
TRBJ1-2 | TRBD1 | TRBV6-6 | . | CASRGPIRGGNGYTF | TGTGCCAGCAGAGGACCTATCAGGGGGGGTAATGGCTACACCTTC
TRBJ2-1 | TRBD2 | TRBV15 | . | CATSTQRLAGYNEQFF | TGTGCCACCAGCACCCAACGACTAGCGGGATACAATGAGCAGTTCTTC
TRBJ1-1 | . | TRBV14 | once | CASSQWPRGMNTEAFF | TGTGCCAGCAGCCAATGGCCCAGGGGCATGAACACTGAAGCTTTCTTT
TRBJ2-7 | . | TRBV4-3 | . | CASSQVGQGIYEQYF | TGCGCCAGCAGCCAAGTCGGCCAGGGGATATACGAGCAGTACTTC
TRBJ2-3 | . | TRBV9 | . | CASSVPGIHTDTQYF | TGTGCCAGCAGCGTACCCGGGATTCACACAGATACGCAGTATTTT
TRBJ1-1 | . | TRBV30 | . | CAWRILRGAGTEAFF | TGTGCCTGGCGGATCCTTCGGGGGGCAGGAACTGAAGCTTTCTTT
TRBJ1-5 | TRBD1 | TRBV27 | . | CASSPYRGYQPQHF | TGTGCCAGCAGTCCCTACAGGGGTTATCAGCCCCAGCATTTT
TRBJ1-2 | . | TRBV27 | . | CASSLFGGYGYTF | TGTGCCAGCAGTTTATTTGGAGGCTATGGCTACACCTTC
TRBJ1-2 | . | TRBV25-1 | few | CASSESSAKGYTF | TGTGCCAGCAGTGAATCCTCGGCCAAGGGCTACACCTTC
TRBJ2-1 | . | TRBV18 | once | CASSPPVWARSSYNEQFF | TGTGCCAGCTCACCACCGGTGTGGGCCAGGAGCTCCTACAATGAGCAGTTCTTC
TRBJ2-1 | TRBD1 | TRBV19 | . | CASSRRDNGTADNEQFF | TGTGCCAGTAGTAGGAGAGATAACGGGACAGCCGACAATGAGCAGTTCTTC
TRBJ2-3 | . | TRBV2 | . | CASSERGSNQRNTDTQYF | TGTGCCAGCAGTGAACGGGGCAGCAACCAAAGAAACACAGATACGCAGTATTTT
TRBJ2-7 | TRBD2 | TRBV10-1 | . | CASSEVTSLHYEQYF | TGCGCCAGCAGTGAGGTGACTAGCTTGCACTACGAGCAGTACTTC
TRBJ1-5 | . | TRBV27 | once | CASSPTGRQPQHF | TGTGCCAGCAGCCCCACCGGGCGTCAGCCCCAGCATTTT
TRBJ2-5 | TRBD2 | TRBV19 | . | CASSSRWGLAGQTQYF | TGTGCCAGTAGTTCCAGGTGGGGACTAGCGGGTCAGACCCAGTACTTC
TRBJ2-7 | . | TRBV19 | . | CASSRSTDPGDEQYF | TGTGCCAGTAGTAGATCCACAGATCCTGGGGACGAGCAGTACTTC
TRBJ2-7 | TRBD1 | TRBV27 | . | CAGSLKDRGGYEQYF | TGTGCCGGCAGTTTAAAAGACAGGGGCGGCTACGAGCAGTACTTC
TRBJ1-4 | TRBD1 | TRBV14 | . | CASSQTPGQGSVEKLFF | TGTGCCAGCAGCCAGACACCGGGACAGGGGAGCGTGGAAAAACTGTTTTTT
TRBJ1-5 | . | TRBV28 | . | CASSFNGRENQPQHF | TGTGCCAGCAGTTTTAACGGCAGGGAAAATCAGCCCCAGCATTTT